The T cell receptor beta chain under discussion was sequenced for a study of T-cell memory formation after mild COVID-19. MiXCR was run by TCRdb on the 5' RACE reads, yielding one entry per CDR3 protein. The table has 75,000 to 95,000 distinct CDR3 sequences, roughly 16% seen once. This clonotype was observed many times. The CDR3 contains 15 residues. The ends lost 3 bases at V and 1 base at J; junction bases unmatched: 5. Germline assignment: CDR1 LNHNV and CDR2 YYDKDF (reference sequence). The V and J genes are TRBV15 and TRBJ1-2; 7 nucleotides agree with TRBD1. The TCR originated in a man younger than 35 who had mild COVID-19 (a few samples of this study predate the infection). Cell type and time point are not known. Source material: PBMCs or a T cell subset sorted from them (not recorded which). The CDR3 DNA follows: TGTGCCACCAGCAGCAACAGGGGAGTTAACTATGGCTACACCTTC. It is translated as CATSSNRGVNYGYTF. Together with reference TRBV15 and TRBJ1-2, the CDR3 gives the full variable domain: DAMVIQNPRYQVTQFGKPVTLSCSQTLNHNVMYWYQQKSSQAPKLLFHYYDKDFNNEADTPDNFQSRRPNTSFCFLDIRSPGLGDTAMYLCATSSNRGVNYGYTFGSGTRLTVV.